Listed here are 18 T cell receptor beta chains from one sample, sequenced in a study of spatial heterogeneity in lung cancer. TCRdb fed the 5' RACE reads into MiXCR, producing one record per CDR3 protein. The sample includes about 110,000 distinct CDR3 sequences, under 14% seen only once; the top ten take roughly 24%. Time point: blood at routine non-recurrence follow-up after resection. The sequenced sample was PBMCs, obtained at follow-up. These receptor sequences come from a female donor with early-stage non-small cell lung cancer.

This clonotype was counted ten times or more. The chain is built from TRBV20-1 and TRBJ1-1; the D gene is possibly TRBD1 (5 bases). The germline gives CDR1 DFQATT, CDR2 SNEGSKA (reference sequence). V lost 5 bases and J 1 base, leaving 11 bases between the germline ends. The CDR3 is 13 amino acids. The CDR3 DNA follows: TGCAGTGCTCCTGGACACCCGAACACTGAAGCTTTCTTT. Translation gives CSAPGHPNTEAFF.

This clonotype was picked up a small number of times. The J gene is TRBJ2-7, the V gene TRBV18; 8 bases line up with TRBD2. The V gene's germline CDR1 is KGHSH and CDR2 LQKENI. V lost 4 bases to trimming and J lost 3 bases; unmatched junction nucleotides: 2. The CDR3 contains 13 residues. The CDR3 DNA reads TGTGCCAGCTCACTAGCGGGGAACTACGAGCAGTACGTC. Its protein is CASSLAGNYEQYV.

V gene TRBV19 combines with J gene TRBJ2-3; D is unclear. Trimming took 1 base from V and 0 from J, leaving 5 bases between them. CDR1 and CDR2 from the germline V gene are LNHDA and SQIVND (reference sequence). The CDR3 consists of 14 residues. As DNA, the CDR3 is TGTGCCAGTAGTATAGCGGCGAGCACAGATACGCAGTATTTT. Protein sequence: CASSIAASTDTQYF. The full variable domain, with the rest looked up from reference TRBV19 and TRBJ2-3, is DGGITQSPKYLFRKEGQNVTLSCEQNLNHDAMYWYRQDPGQGLRLIYYSQIVNDFQKGDIAEGYSVSREKKESFPLTVTSAQKNPTAFYLCASSIAASTDTQYFGPGTRLTVL.

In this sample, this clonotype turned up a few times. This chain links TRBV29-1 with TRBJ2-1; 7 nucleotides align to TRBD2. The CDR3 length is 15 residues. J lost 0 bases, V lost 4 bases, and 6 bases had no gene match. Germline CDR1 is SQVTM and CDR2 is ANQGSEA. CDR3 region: CSVGWGGSSYNEQFF. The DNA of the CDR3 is TGCAGCGTTGGTTGGGGGGGTAGCTCCTACAATGAGCAGTTCTTC.

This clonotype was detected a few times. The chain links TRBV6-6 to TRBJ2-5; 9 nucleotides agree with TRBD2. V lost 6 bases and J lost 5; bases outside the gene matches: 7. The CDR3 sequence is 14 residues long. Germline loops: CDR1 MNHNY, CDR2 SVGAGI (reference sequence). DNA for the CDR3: TGTGCCAGCAGAGTTTTAGCGGGAGTGGAGACCCAGTACTTC. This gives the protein CASRVLAGVETQYF.

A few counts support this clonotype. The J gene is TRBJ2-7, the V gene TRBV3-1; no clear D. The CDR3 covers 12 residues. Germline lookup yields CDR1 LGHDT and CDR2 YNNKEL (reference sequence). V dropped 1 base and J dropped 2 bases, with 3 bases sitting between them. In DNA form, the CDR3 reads TGTGCCAGCAGCCAAGTTCCCTACGAGCAGTACTTC. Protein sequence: CASSQVPYEQYF.

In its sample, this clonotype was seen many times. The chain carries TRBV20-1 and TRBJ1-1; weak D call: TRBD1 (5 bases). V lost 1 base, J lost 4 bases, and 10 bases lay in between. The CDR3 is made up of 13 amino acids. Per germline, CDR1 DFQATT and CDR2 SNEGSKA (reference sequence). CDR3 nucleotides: TGCAGTGCTAGAGCAGGGCCCGTCACTGAAGCTTTCTTT. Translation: CSARAGPVTEAFF.

In DNA form, the CDR3 reads TGTGCCAGTAGTATTTCGCACACGAGTCGGGAGACCCAGTACTTC. Amino acid sequence: CASSISHTSRETQYF. The V gene is TRBV19, the J gene TRBJ2-5; D remains unclear. CDR3 size: 15 residues. Trimming shortened V by 3 bases and J by 5 bases, and 16 bases separated the two germline ends. Germline V CDR1 and CDR2: LNHDA, SQIVND (reference sequence). Using reference TRBV19 and TRBJ2-5 for the parts outside the CDR3, the full variable domain is DGGITQSPKYLFRKEGQNVTLSCEQNLNHDAMYWYRQDPGQGLRLIYYSQIVNDFQKGDIAEGYSVSREKKESFPLTVTSAQKNPTAFYLCASSISHTSRETQYFGPGTRLLVL.

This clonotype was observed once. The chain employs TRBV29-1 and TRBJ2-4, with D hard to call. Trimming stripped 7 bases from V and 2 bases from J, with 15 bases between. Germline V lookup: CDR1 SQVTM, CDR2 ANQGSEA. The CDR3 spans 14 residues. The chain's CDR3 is CSALEWLTKNIQYF. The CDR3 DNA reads TGCAGCGCCCTGGAGTGGCTAACCAAAAACATTCAGTACTTC.

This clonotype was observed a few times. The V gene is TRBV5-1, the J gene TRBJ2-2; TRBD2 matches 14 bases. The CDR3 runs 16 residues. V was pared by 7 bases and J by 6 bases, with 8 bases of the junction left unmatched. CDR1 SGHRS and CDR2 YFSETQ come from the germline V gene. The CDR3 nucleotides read TGCGCCAGCCATTGGACTAGCGGGAGGATGGCCGGGGAGCTGTTTTTT. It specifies CASHWTSGRMAGELFF.

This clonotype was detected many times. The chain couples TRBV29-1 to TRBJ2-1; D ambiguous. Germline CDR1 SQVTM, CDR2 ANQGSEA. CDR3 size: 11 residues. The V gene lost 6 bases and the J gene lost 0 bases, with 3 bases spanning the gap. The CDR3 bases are TGCAGCGTAGTCTCCTACAATGAGCAGTTCTTC. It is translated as CSVVSYNEQFF.

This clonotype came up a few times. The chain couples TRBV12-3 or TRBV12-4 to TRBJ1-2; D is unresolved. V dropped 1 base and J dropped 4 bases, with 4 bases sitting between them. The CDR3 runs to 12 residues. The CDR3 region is CASSLGAYGYTF. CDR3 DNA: TGTGCCAGCAGTTTAGGGGCCTATGGCTACACCTTC.

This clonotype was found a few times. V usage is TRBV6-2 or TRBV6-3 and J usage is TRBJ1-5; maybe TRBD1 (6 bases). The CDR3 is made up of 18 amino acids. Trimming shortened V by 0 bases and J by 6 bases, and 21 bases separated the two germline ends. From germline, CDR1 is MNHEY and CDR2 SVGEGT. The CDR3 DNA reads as TGTGCCAGCAGTTACTCTACGTACTTCGGGGGGCGAGGTCAGCCCCAGCATTTT. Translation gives CASSYSTYFGGRGQPQHF.

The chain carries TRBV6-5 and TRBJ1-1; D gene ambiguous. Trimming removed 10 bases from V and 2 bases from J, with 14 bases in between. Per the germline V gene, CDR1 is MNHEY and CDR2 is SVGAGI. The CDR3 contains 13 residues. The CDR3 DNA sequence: TGTGCCACGAAGTCACCGTTCAACACTGAAGCTTTCTTT. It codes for CATKSPFNTEAFF.

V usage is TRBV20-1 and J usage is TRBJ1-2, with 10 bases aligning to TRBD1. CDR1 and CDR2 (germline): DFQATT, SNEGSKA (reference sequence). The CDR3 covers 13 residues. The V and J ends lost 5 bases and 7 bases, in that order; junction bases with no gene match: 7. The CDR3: CSAQDRGRSGYTF. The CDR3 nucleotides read TGCAGTGCTCAAGACAGGGGGCGCTCTGGCTACACCTTC.

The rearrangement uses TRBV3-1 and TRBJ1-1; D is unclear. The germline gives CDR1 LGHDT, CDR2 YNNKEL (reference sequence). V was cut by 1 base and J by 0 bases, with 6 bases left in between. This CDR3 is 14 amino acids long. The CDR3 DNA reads TGTGCCAGCAGCCAAGGGACGGTGAACACTGAAGCTTTCTTT. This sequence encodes CASSQGTVNTEAFF.

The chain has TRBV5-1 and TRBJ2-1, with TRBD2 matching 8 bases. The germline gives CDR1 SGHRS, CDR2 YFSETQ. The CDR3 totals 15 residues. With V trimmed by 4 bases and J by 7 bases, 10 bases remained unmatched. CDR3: CASSGKRELGNEQFF. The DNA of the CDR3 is TGCGCCAGCAGCGGAAAGCGGGAGTTGGGTAATGAGCAGTTCTTC.

CDR3 region: CASSLSTSGRFTGELFF. CDR3 coding DNA: TGTGCCAGCAGTTTATCCACTAGCGGGAGGTTTACCGGGGAGCTGTTTTTT. The rearrangement uses TRBV27 and TRBJ2-2; 12 nucleotides align to TRBD2. Germline CDR1 and CDR2: MNHEY and SMNVEV (reference sequence). The CDR3 spans 17 residues. The V segment lost 0 bases and the J segment 5 bases; nucleotides outside the gene matches: 4.